Listed here is a single T cell receptor (beta chain). In the original workflow: Reference gene primer amplification gave nucleated cell count estimates. The table came from immunoSEQ multiplex PCR; TCRdb's copy has only in-frame clones and leaves some out. That table furnishes V, J and clone size, whereas the DNA furnished D and trimming. This sample carries a few hundred thousand clones, more than 75% of them seen once, and the ten largest clones take about 4.2%. Germline CDR1 SGHAT, CDR2 FQNNGV. Losses at the gene ends were 5 bases for V and 1 base for J; bases not matched to a gene: 6. CDR3 length: 16 residues. This sample is drawn from a study of blood T cell repertoires in COVID-19.

Material: PBMCs or T cells enriched from blood (not recorded which). This TCR was recovered from a man younger than 40 who had recovered from COVID-19. The V gene is TRBV11-2, the J gene TRBJ2-7, with 12 bases lining up with TRBD1. For the CDR3, the DNA is TGTGCCAGCAGCGGGGGGACAGGGGGCGGGTCCTACGAGCAGTACTTC. It codes for CASSGGTGGGSYEQYF.